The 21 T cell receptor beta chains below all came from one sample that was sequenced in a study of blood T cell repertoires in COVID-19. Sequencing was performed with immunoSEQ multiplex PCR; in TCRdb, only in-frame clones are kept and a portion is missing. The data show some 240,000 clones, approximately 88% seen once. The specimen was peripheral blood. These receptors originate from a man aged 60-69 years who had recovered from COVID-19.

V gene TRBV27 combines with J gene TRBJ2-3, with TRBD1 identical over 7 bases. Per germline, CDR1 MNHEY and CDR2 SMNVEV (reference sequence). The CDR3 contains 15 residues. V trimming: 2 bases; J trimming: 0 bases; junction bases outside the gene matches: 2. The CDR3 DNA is TGTGCCAGCAGTTTAAAGGGGGCTAGCACAGATACGCAGTATTTT. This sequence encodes CASSLKGASTDTQYF.

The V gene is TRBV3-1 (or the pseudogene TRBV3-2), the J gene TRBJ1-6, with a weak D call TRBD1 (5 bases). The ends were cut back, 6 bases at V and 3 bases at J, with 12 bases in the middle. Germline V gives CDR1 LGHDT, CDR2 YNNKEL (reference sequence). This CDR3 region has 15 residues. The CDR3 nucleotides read TGTGCCAGCAGGGACGACAGAATCTATAATTCACCCCTCCACTTT. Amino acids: CASRDDRIYNSPLHF.

Here the CDR3 DNA reads TGTGCCAGCAGCTTAGCGACGGGAGTTGATACGCAGTATTTT. The encoded protein is CASSLATGVDTQYF. The chain is built from TRBV7-9 and TRBJ2-3; possibly TRBD2 for D (6 bases). V lost 0 bases to trimming and J lost 6 bases, with 10 bases between them. This CDR3 spans 14 amino acids. In germline, CDR1 is SEHNR, CDR2 FQNEAQ (reference sequence).

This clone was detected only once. DNA of the CDR3: TGTGCCTGGAGTGAGGGGAACTATGGCTACACCTTC. Protein product: CAWSEGNYGYTF. The rearrangement uses TRBV30 and TRBJ1-2, with D maybe TRBD1 (5 bases). The CDR3 is 12 residues long. CDR1 and CDR2 from the germline V gene are GTSNPN and SVGIG (reference sequence). The V end lost 1 base, the J end lost 2 bases, and 5 bases lay between the germline ends. Based on the CDR3 plus reference TRBV30 and TRBJ1-2, the full variable domain is SQTIHQWPATLVQPVGSPLSLECTVEGTSNPNLYWYRQAAGRGLQLLFYSVGIGQISSEVPQNLSASRPQDRQFILSSKKLLLSDSGFYLCAWSEGNYGYTFGSGTRLTVV.

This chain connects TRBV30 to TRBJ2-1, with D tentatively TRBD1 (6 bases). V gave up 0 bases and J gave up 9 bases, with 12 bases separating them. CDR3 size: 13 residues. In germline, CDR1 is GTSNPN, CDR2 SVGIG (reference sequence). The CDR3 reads CAWSVRVGAEQFF. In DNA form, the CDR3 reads TGTGCCTGGAGTGTACGGGTGGGGGCTGAGCAGTTCTTC.

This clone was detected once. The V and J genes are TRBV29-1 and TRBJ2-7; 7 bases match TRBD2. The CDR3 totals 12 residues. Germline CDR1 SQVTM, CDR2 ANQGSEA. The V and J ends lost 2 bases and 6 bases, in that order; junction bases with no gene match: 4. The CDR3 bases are TGCAGCGTTGAACTGTGGGGGGGCGAGCAGTACTTC. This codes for CSVELWGGEQYF.

CDR3 in amino acids: CASSLGQPMDTQYF. The CDR3 bases are TGTGCCAGCAGTTTAGGGCAGCCCATGGATACGCAGTATTTT. The chain uses TRBV28 and TRBJ2-3; D remains ambiguous. The germline CDR1 and CDR2 sequences are MDHEN and SYDVKM. The CDR3 length is 14 residues. The V end lost 2 bases, the J end lost 6 bases, and 12 bases lay between the germline ends.

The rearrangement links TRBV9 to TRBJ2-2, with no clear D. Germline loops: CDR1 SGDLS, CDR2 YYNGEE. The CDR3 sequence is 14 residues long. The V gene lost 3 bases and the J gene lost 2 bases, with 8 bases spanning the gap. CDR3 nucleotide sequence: TGTGCCAGCAGCGAGACACCCAACACCGGGGAGCTGTTTTTT. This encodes CASSETPNTGELFF.

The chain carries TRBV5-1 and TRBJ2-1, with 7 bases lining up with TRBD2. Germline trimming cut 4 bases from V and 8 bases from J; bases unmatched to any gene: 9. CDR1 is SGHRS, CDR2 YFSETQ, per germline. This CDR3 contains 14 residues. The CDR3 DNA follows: TGCGCCAGCAGCGGGGGGGATCGGACTGATGAGCAGTTCTTC. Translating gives CASSGGDRTDEQFF. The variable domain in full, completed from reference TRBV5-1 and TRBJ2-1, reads KAGVTQTPRYLIKTRGQQVTLSCSPISGHRSVSWYQQTPGQGLQFLFEYFSETQRNKGNFPGRFSGRQFSNSRSEMNVSTLELGDSALYLCASSGGDRTDEQFFGPGTRLTVL.

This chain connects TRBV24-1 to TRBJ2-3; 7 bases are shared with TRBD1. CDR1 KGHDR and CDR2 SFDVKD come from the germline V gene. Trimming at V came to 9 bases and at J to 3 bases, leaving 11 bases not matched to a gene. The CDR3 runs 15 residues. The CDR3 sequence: CATGAGTALTDTQYF. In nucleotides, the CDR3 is TGTGCCACCGGTGCCGGGACAGCTTTGACAGATACGCAGTATTTT.

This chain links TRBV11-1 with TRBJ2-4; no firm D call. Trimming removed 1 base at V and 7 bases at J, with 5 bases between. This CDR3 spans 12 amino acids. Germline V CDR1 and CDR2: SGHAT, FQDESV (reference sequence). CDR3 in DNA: TGTGCCAGCAGCTTAGGTCTGAACATTCAGTACTTC. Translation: CASSLGLNIQYF.

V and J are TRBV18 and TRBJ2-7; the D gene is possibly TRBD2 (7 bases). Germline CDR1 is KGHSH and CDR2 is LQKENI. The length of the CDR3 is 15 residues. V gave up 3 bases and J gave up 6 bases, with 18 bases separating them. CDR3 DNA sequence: TGTGCCAGCTCACCTCAAGGGGGGGCGGGTAGCGAGCAGTACTTC. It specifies CASSPQGGAGSEQYF.

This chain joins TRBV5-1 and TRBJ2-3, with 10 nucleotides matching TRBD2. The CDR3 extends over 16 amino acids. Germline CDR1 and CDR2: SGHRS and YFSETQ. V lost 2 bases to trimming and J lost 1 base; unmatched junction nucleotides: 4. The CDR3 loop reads CASSFLTSGGTDTQYF. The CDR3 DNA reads TGCGCCAGCAGCTTTCTAACTAGCGGGGGCACAGATACGCAGTATTTT.

CDR3 in DNA: TGTGCTAGTGTGCCCGGGACTAGCGAGACAGATACGCAGTATTTT. Translated: CASVPGTSETDTQYF. The V gene is TRBV12-5, the J gene TRBJ2-3, with TRBD2 matching over 10 bases. The CDR3 has 15 residues. Germline loops: CDR1 LGHNT, CDR2 FRNRAP. Trimming cost V 7 bases and J 3 bases; bases outside gene matches: 7.

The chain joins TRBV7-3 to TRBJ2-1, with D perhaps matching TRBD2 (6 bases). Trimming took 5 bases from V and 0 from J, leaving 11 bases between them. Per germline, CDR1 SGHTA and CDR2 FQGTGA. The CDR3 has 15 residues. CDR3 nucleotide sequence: TGTGCCAGCAGCGCTCGTAGCGGCTCCTACAATGAGCAGTTCTTC. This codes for CASSARSGSYNEQFF.

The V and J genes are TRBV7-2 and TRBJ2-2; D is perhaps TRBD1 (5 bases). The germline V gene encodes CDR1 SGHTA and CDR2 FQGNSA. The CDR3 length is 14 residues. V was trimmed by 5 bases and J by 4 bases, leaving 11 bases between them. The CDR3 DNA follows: TGTGCCAGCAGCCGCAGGGTTACCACCGGGGAGCTGTTTTTT. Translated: CASSRRVTTGELFF.

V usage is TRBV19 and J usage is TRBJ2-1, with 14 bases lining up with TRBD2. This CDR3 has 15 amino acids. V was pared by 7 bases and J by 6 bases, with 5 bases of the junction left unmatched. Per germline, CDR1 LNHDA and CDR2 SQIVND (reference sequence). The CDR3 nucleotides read TGTGCCAGTAATAAGGGACTAGCGGGAGTCAATGAGCAGTTCTTC. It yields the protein CASNKGLAGVNEQFF.

CDR3 bases: TGTGCCAGCAGCCAGGGCGCGGGAGCTCGACGGGCAGCGCAGTATTTT. This gives the protein CASSQGAGARRAAQYF. The rearrangement uses TRBV3-1 (or the pseudogene TRBV3-2) and TRBJ2-3, with TRBD2 matching over 7 bases. Per germline, CDR1 LGHDT and CDR2 YNNKEL (reference sequence). The V and J ends lost 3 bases and 10 bases, in that order; junction bases with no gene match: 16. CDR3 length: 16 amino acids.

The CDR3 DNA sequence: TGTGCCAGCAGCAACGAAAGACTAGTTTCCGACGAGCAGTACTTC. Its translation is CASSNERLVSDEQYF. This chain joins TRBV7-8 and TRBJ2-7, with TRBD2 as a possible D gene (6 bases). CDR1 SGHVS and CDR2 FQNEAQ come from the germline V gene. This CDR3 has 15 residues. The germline V and J ends were trimmed by 5 bases and 5 bases, with 19 bases remaining between them.

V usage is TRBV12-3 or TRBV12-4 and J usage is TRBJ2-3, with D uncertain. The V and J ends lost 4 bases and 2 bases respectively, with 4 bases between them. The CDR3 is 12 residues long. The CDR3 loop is CASSSHTDTQYF. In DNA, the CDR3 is TGTGCCAGCAGTTCACACACAGATACGCAGTATTTT.

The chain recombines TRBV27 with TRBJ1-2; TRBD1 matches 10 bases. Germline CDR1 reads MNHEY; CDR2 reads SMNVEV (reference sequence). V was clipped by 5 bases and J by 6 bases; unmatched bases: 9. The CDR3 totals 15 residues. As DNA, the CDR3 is TGTGCCAGCAGTCTCGCCGGGACAGGGGCGAATGGCTACACCTTC. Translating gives CASSLAGTGANGYTF.